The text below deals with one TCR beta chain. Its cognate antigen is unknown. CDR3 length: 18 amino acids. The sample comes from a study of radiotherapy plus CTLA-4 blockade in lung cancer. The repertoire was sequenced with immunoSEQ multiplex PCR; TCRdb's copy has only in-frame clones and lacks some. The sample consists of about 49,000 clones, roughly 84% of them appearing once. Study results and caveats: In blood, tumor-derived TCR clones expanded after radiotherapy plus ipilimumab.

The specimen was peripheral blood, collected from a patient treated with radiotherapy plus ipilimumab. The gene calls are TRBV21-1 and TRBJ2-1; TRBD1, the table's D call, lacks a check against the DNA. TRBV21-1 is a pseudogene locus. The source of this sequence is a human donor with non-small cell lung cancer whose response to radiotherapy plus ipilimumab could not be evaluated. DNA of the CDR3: TGTGCCAGCAGCAAAGCGCGGTCCTACAGGTACTCCTACAATGAGCAGTTCTTC. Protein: CASSKARSYRYSYNEQFF.